This TCR beta chain is from a study of cytomegalovirus exposure and HLA in healthy donors. Study background: The Caucasian-associated ancestry cluster contained approximately 81% of the approximately 430 genotyped donors.

Study-wide points: Later on, an analysis tied over 15,000 TCR beta sequences to HLA alleles at 0.05 false discovery rate.

With respect to this clone: Its target is not known.

PCR involved 60 Vbeta and 13 Jbeta primers. Assay used: immunoSEQ multiplex PCR; TCRdb lists only in-frame clones, some missing. Among 130,000 to 150,000 clones listed, about 74% were seen once. Germline V CDR1 and CDR2: SGHTS, YDEGEE. The CDR3 contains 13 residues. The V end lost 4 bases, the J end lost 9 bases, and 14 bases lay between the germline ends. The TCR originated in a woman aged 45-65 years in good health and CMV-seronegative. The chain combines TRBV5-8 with TRBJ1-5, with D maybe TRBD1 (6 bases). What was sequenced was PBMCs. The CDR3 is CASSGGQRLPQHF. In nucleotides, the CDR3 is TGTGCCAGCAGCGGGGGACAACGGCTGCCCCAGCATTTT.